These 31 T cell receptor beta chains were sequenced from one sample in a study of cytomegalovirus exposure and HLA in healthy donors. The PCR made use of 60 Vbeta and 13 Jbeta primers. Assay: immunoSEQ multiplex PCR; the TCRdb copy retains only in-frame clones and omits some. This table has roughly 78,000 clones, 55% to 75% appearing once. Material for sequencing was PBMCs. These receptors were taken from a man aged 30-40 years in good health and CMV-seropositive.

The chain is built from TRBV7-9 and TRBJ2-7, with 16 bases lining up with TRBD2. CDR1 and CDR2 from the germline V gene are SEHNR and FQNEAQ (reference sequence). The CDR3 contains 18 residues. Trimming removed 3 bases from V and 5 bases from J; junction bases left unmatched: 10. CDR3 residues: CASSFGTSGRAGFHEQYF. In DNA form, the CDR3 reads TGTGCCAGCAGCTTCGGGACTAGCGGGAGGGCCGGATTCCACGAGCAGTACTTC.

The CDR3 nucleotides read TGTGCCAGCAGTTTAGGGGTCCTAGCGGGAGGGCATGGTGAGACCCAGTACTTC. Protein: CASSLGVLAGGHGETQYF. This chain uses TRBV28 with TRBJ2-5, with 12 bases identical to TRBD2. J lost 5 bases, V lost 2 bases, and 12 bases had no gene match. The CDR3 length is 18 residues. Per the germline V gene, CDR1 is MDHEN and CDR2 is SYDVKM.

V usage is TRBV18 and J usage is TRBJ2-7, with D tentatively TRBD1 (6 bases). V lost 5 bases, J lost 6 bases, and 17 bases lay in between. CDR1 and CDR2 from the germline V gene are KGHSH and LQKENI. CDR3 size: 14 residues. CDR3 residues: CASSNRAGALEQYF. In nucleotides, the CDR3 is TGTGCCAGCTCAAACAGGGCCGGGGCTCTCGAGCAGTACTTC.

This clone turned up a few times. The chain combines TRBV6-1 with TRBJ1-4; 8 bases match TRBD1. The trim removed 7 bases at V and 12 bases at J, leaving 16 bases unmatched. The length of the CDR3 is 15 residues. Germline CDR1 and CDR2: MNHNS and SASEGT. The CDR3 DNA follows: TGTGCCAGCACCCGAGCGTGGACAGGGTCCGGGGAACTGTTTTTT. This translates into CASTRAWTGSGELFF.

This clone was seen more than once but under ten times. The chain recombines TRBV2 with TRBJ1-6; D might be TRBD1 (5 bases). V was cut by 6 bases and J by 7 bases, with 13 bases left in between. The CDR3 extends over 14 amino acids. The germline CDR1 and CDR2 sequences are SNHLY and FYNNEI. CDR3 DNA sequence: TGTGCCAGCAGCCCCACAGGTAGAAATTCACCCCTCCACTTT. Translating it yields CASSPTGRNSPLHF.

This clone was detected only a few times. This rearrangement joins TRBV4-3 to TRBJ1-6; 10 bases map to TRBD1. Trimming removed 1 base from V and 9 bases from J; junction bases left unmatched: 6. The CDR3 totals 16 residues. Looked up from germline, CDR1 is LGHNA and CDR2 is YSLEER. As DNA, the CDR3 is TGCGCCAGCAGCCAAGTAGCCGGGACAGGGGCTTCACCCCTCCACTTT. Its translation is CASSQVAGTGASPLHF.

V and J are TRBV5-5 and TRBJ2-2; 12 bases match TRBD2. Germline lookup yields CDR1 SGHKS and CDR2 YYEKEE (reference sequence). The CDR3 loop spans 15 amino acids. The V gene end was trimmed by 4 bases and the J gene end by 7 bases; junction bases not matched to a gene: 5. This CDR3 is CASSHTSGGNGELFF. DNA for the CDR3: TGTGCCAGCAGCCATACTAGCGGGGGGAACGGGGAGCTGTTTTTT. The entire variable domain, with the rest obtained from reference TRBV5-5 and TRBJ2-2, is as follows: DAGVTQSPTHLIKTRGQQVTLRCSPISGHKSVSWYQQVLGQGPQFIFQYYEKEERGRGNFPDRFSARQFPNYSSELNVNALLLGDSALYLCASSHTSGGNGELFFGEGSRLTVL.

As DNA, the CDR3 is TGTGCCAGCAGTGCCGGACAGAAGAATGAAAAACTGTTTTTT. The encoded protein is CASSAGQKNEKLFF. V is TRBV2 and J is TRBJ1-4; tentative D call: TRBD1 (6 bases). The V end was cut by 4 bases, the J end by 5 bases, with 11 bases between. CDR3 length equals 14 residues. The V gene's germline CDR1 is SNHLY and CDR2 FYNNEI. The whole variable domain, filled in from reference TRBV2 and TRBJ1-4, reads EPEVTQTPSHQVTQMGQEVILRCVPISNHLYFYWYRQILGQKVEFLVSFYNNEISEKSEIFDDQFSVERPDGSNFTLKIRSTKLEDSAMYFCASSAGQKNEKLFFGSGTQLSVL.

The V call is TRBV11-3, the J call TRBJ2-3, with unresolved D. Germline lookup yields CDR1 SGHNT and CDR2 YENEEA. Trimming took 1 base from V and 0 from J, leaving 5 bases between them. CDR3 size: 14 residues. CDR3: CASSLVQSTDTQYF. CDR3 nucleotides: TGTGCCAGCAGCTTAGTCCAAAGCACAGATACGCAGTATTTT. Filled out from reference TRBV11-3 and TRBJ2-3, the complete variable domain reads EAGVVQSPRYKIIEKKQPVAFWCNPISGHNTLYWYLQNLGQGPELLIRYENEEAVDDSQLPKDRFSAERLKGVDSTLKIQPAELGDSAVYLCASSLVQSTDTQYFGPGTRLTVL.

The rearrangement joins TRBV11-2 to TRBJ2-3; TRBD2 matches at 8 bases. V trimming: 5 bases; J trimming: 4 bases; junction bases outside the gene matches: 5. The CDR3 spans 14 residues. The germline CDR1 and CDR2 sequences are SGHAT and FQNNGV. CDR3 in amino acids: CASSRGGLADTQYF. CDR3 in DNA: TGTGCCAGCAGCCGGGGGGGGCTTGCAGATACGCAGTATTTT.

This clone was detected only a few times. J is TRBJ2-1 and V is TRBV6-4; D remains ambiguous. Per the germline V gene, CDR1 is MRHNA and CDR2 is SNTAGT. The CDR3 is 15 amino acids. Trimming removed 6 bases from V and 0 bases from J, with 12 bases in between. The chain's CDR3 is CASSPGPGSYNEQFF. In DNA, the CDR3 is TGTGCCAGCAGCCCTGGCCCTGGCTCCTACAATGAGCAGTTCTTC.

J is TRBJ2-3 and V is TRBV9; the match to TRBD2 covers 9 bases. CDR3 length: 17 residues. Germline V gene sequence: CDR1 SGDLS, CDR2 YYNGEE. With 0 bases clipped from V and 1 base from J, the junction kept 6 bases outside the gene matches. Here the CDR3 reads CASSVVSQRGGTDTQYF. The CDR3 region has the DNA TGTGCCAGCAGCGTAGTCTCCCAGCGGGGGGGCACAGATACGCAGTATTTT.

This chain connects TRBV11-3 to TRBJ2-7; D not certain. V gave up 1 base and J gave up 3 bases, with 4 bases separating them. Per germline, CDR1 SGHNT and CDR2 YENEEA. CDR3 size: 12 residues. The CDR3 region is CASSLVVYEQYF. The CDR3 region has the DNA TGTGCCAGCAGCTTAGTCGTCTACGAGCAGTACTTC.

This clone was recorded a few times. This chain joins TRBV4-1 and TRBJ2-1, with D uncertain. CDR3 size: 13 residues. The V and J ends lost 3 bases and 6 bases respectively, with 9 bases between them. The germline CDR1 and CDR2 sequences are MGHRA and YSYEKL. The DNA of the CDR3 is TGCGCCAGCAGCCATCACCTAGGCAATGAGCAGTTCTTC. This codes for CASSHHLGNEQFF.

The V gene is TRBV19, the J gene TRBJ2-3, with 9 bases that match TRBD2. In germline, CDR1 is LNHDA, CDR2 SQIVND (reference sequence). There are 15 residues in the CDR3. Trimming cost V 4 bases and J 1 base; bases outside gene matches: 3. The CDR3 spells CASSTRLAGTDTQYF. The CDR3 DNA reads as TGTGCCAGTAGTACCCGACTAGCGGGCACAGATACGCAGTATTTT.

This clone has a handful of counts. Other DNA sequences of this sample code for an identical CDR3. The chain recombines TRBV4-3 with TRBJ2-6, with unresolved D. This CDR3 spans 17 amino acids. The germline V gene encodes CDR1 LGHNA and CDR2 YSLEER. The V end was cut by 0 bases, the J end by 0 bases, with 9 bases between. The CDR3 loop is CASSQDHSSSGANVLTF. CDR3 nucleotide sequence: TGCGCCAGCAGCCAAGATCACAGTTCCTCTGGGGCCAACGTCCTGACTTTC.

The chain links TRBV10-3 to TRBJ2-7; 9 bases fit TRBD1. Trimming removed 2 bases from V and 0 bases from J; junction bases left unmatched: 8. The CDR3 consists of 17 residues. Per the germline V gene, CDR1 is ENHRY and CDR2 is SYGVKD. The CDR3 region is CAISEDYRGPSSYEQYF. The CDR3 nucleotides are TGTGCCATCAGTGAGGACTACAGGGGGCCCTCCTCCTACGAGCAGTACTTC.

The V call is TRBV7-9, the J call TRBJ2-7, with D unresolved. The CDR3 is 13 residues long. Between the trimmed V and J ends, which lost 1 base and 5 bases, there was a span of 9 bases. Per the germline V gene, CDR1 is SEHNR and CDR2 is FQNEAQ (reference sequence). The CDR3 sequence: CASSLGSVNEQYF. In DNA form, the CDR3 reads TGTGCCAGCAGCTTAGGGTCAGTAAACGAGCAGTACTTC.

The chain employs TRBV4-1 and TRBJ1-5; D remains ambiguous. The CDR3 loop spans 14 amino acids. The V and J ends lost 1 base and 2 bases respectively, with 6 bases between them. CDR1 is MGHRA and CDR2 is YSYEKL in the germline V gene. The CDR3 nucleotides are TGCGCCAGCAGCCAAGTCGGGGGCAATCAGCCCCAGCATTTT. This gives the protein CASSQVGGNQPQHF.

The rearrangement joins TRBV4-3 to TRBJ2-5, with 11 bases matching TRBD2. There are 14 residues in the CDR3. Germline-derived CDR1 and CDR2 are LGHNA and YSLEER. V gave up 4 bases and J gave up 4 bases; unmatched junction bases: 2. DNA for the CDR3: TGCGCCAGCAGCCCTGGGACTAGCGGAGAGACCCAGTACTTC. The encoded protein is CASSPGTSGETQYF.

CDR3 sequence (DNA): TGTGCCAGCAGCTTATTAGCGGACAATGAGCAGTTCTTC. Translated, it gives CASSLLADNEQFF. This chain connects TRBV7-9 to TRBJ2-1; D might be TRBD2 (6 bases). Germline V gene sequence: CDR1 SEHNR, CDR2 FQNEAQ (reference sequence). Trimming cost V 2 bases and J 5 bases, with 7 bases left between them. The CDR3 covers 13 residues.

The rearrangement joins TRBV6-1 to TRBJ2-2; TRBD1 is a possible D gene (5 bases). Germline CDR1 reads MNHNS; CDR2 reads SASEGT. Trimming cost V 5 bases and J 3 bases, with 13 bases left between them. The CDR3 is 15 amino acids. The CDR3 DNA reads as TGTGCCAGCAGTCTTGACAGAAGATACACCGGGGAGCTGTTTTTT. Protein: CASSLDRRYTGELFF.

V gene TRBV5-6 combines with J gene TRBJ2-1; a weak D match, TRBD2 (5 bases). The CDR3 is 16 amino acids. In germline, CDR1 is SGHDT, CDR2 YYEEEE. Trimming cost V 0 bases and J 6 bases, with 16 bases left between them. CDR3 nucleotide sequence: TGTGCCAGCAGCTTGGATTGGGGTAGCGCGGGCAATGAGCAGTTCTTC. Translated: CASSLDWGSAGNEQFF. Supplemented by reference TRBV5-6 and TRBJ2-1, the full variable domain reads DAGVTQSPTHLIKTRGQQVTLRCSPKSGHDTVSWYQQALGQGPQFIFQYYEEEERQRGNFPDRFSGHQFPNYSSELNVNALLLGDSALYLCASSLDWGSAGNEQFFGPGTRLTVL.

The chain carries TRBV5-1 and TRBJ2-1; the match to TRBD2 covers 9 bases. CDR1 SGHRS and CDR2 YFSETQ come from the germline V gene. V trimming: 2 bases; J trimming: 7 bases; junction bases outside the gene matches: 4. The CDR3 is made up of 14 amino acids. The CDR3 protein is CASSLGGRGNEQFF. The CDR3 DNA is TGCGCCAGCAGCTTAGGCGGGAGGGGAAATGAGCAGTTCTTC. The full variable domain, its missing parts supplied by reference TRBV5-1 and TRBJ2-1, is KAGVTQTPRYLIKTRGQQVTLSCSPISGHRSVSWYQQTPGQGLQFLFEYFSETQRNKGNFPGRFSGRQFSNSRSEMNVSTLELGDSALYLCASSLGGRGNEQFFGPGTRLTVL.

This clone was counted once. The chain employs TRBV6-1 and TRBJ2-5; D remains ambiguous. The germline V gene has CDR1 MNHNS and CDR2 SASEGT. The V and J ends lost 4 bases and 1 base respectively, with 10 bases between them. The CDR3 loop spans 14 amino acids. The CDR3, as DNA: TGTGCCAGCAGTGCAGATCCTGGCCAAGAGACCCAGTACTTC. Amino acids: CASSADPGQETQYF.

The DNA for the CDR3 is TGTGCCAGCAGCCGAGATTTCGGACAGGGGGCTAGCAATCAGCCCCAGCATTTT. Its translation: CASSRDFGQGASNQPQHF. The V and J genes are TRBV4-2 and TRBJ1-5; 11 bases match TRBD1. The ends lost 4 bases at V and 0 bases at J; junction bases unmatched: 8. This CDR3 spans 18 amino acids. In germline, CDR1 is LGHNA, CDR2 YNFKEQ.

The rearrangement joins TRBV7-9 to TRBJ1-5, with 8 bases aligning to TRBD1. The CDR3 totals 14 residues. V lost 5 bases to trimming and J lost 6 bases; unmatched junction nucleotides: 6. CDR1 is SEHNR and CDR2 is FQNEAQ in the germline V gene (reference sequence). The CDR3 coding sequence is TGTGCCAGCAGCCCCGGACAGGGTTCTCAGCCCCAGCATTTT. Encoded protein: CASSPGQGSQPQHF. The full variable domain, rest sourced from reference TRBV7-9 and TRBJ1-5, is DTGVSQNPRHKITKRGQNVTFRCDPISEHNRLYWYRQTLGQGPEFLTYFQNEAQLEKSRLLSDRFSAERPKGSFSTLEIQRTEQGDSAMYLCASSPGQGSQPQHFGDGTRLSIL.

CDR3 sequence: CASSPGQGNTGELFF. CDR3 nucleotide sequence: TGCGCCAGCAGTCCGGGACAGGGGAACACCGGGGAGCTGTTTTTT. This rearrangement joins TRBV23-1 to TRBJ2-2, with TRBD1 matching 9 bases. TRBV23-1 belongs to the ORF category, with a function that is uncertain. The V gene end was trimmed by 4 bases and the J gene end by 1 base; junction bases not matched to a gene: 1. This CDR3 has 15 amino acids.

This chain links TRBV13 with TRBJ2-7; TRBD2 aligns across 8 bases. Per germline, CDR1 PRHDT and CDR2 FYEKMQ (reference sequence). The CDR3 extends over 14 amino acids. The junction had 5 bases not matched to a gene; V was cut back by 5 bases and J by 2 bases. The CDR3 sequence is CASSHSGETYEQYF. DNA for the CDR3: TGTGCCAGCAGCCATAGCGGGGAAACCTACGAGCAGTACTTC.

The V and J genes are TRBV6-6 and TRBJ2-7; D is undetermined. The germline V and J ends were trimmed by 1 base and 6 bases, with 13 bases remaining between them. This CDR3 region has 14 residues. Germline-derived CDR1 and CDR2 are MNHNY and SVGAGI (reference sequence). The CDR3: CASSYFSPQSEQYF. In nucleotides, the CDR3 is TGTGCCAGCAGTTACTTTTCCCCCCAATCCGAGCAGTACTTC.

The genes are TRBV27 and TRBJ2-3; D gene ambiguous. The germline V and J ends were trimmed by 3 bases and 3 bases, with 7 bases remaining between them. The CDR3 contains 13 residues. The V gene's germline CDR1 is MNHEY and CDR2 SMNVEV (reference sequence). The CDR3: CASSFDWTDTQYF. CDR3 in DNA: TGTGCCAGCAGTTTCGACTGGACAGATACGCAGTATTTT.